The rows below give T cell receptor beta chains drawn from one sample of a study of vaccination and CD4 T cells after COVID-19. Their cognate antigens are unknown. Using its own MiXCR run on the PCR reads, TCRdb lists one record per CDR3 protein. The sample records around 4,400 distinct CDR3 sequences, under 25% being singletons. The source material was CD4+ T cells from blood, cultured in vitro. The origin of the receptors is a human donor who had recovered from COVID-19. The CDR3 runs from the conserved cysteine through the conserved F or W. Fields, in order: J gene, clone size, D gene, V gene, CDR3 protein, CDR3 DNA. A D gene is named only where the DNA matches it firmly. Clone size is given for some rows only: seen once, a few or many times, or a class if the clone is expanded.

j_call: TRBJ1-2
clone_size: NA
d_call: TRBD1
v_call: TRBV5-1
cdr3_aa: CASSLTGGDAYGYTF
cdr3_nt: TGCGCCAGCAGCTTGACAGGGGGGGATGCTTATGGCTACACCTTC

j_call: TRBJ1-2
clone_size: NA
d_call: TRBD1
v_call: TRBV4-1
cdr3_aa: CASSHQLGQINYGYTF
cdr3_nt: TGCGCCAGCAGCCATCAACTGGGACAGATTAACTATGGCTACACCTTC

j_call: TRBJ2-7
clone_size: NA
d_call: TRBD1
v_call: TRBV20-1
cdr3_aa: CSADGQGSYEQYF
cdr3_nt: TGCAGTGCCGACGGACAGGGGTCCTACGAGCAGTACTTC

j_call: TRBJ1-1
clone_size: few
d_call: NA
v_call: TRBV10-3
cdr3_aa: CAITAGKMNTEAFF
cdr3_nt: TGTGCCATCACAGCGGGGAAAATGAACACTGAAGCTTTCTTT

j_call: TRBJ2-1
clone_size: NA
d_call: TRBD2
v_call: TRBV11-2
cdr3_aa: CASRVGLAEGNEQFF
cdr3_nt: TGTGCCAGCAGAGTTGGACTAGCGGAGGGCAATGAGCAGTTCTTC

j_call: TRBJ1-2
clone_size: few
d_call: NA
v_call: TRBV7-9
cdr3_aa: CASSDSGASRGGYTF
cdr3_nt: TGTGCCAGCAGCGATTCCGGGGCCTCGAGGGGTGGCTACACCTTC

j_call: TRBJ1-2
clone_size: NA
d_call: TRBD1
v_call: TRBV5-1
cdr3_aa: CASSLRTGGGGYTF
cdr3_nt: TGCGCCAGCAGCCTCAGGACAGGGGGAGGGGGCTACACCTTC

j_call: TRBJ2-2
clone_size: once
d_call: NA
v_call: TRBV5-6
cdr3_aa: CASTLRFSKGAGELFF
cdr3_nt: TGTGCCAGCACCTTGAGGTTTTCCAAAGGGGCCGGGGAGCTGTTTTTT

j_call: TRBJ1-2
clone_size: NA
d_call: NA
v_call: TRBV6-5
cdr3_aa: CASSYSSQSYGYTF
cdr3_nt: TGTGCCAGCAGTTACTCATCCCAGAGCTATGGCTACACCTTC

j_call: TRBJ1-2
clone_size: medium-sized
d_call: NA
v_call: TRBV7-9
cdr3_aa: CASTDTTNYGYTF
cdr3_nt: TGTGCCAGCACCGATACAACTAACTATGGCTACACCTTC

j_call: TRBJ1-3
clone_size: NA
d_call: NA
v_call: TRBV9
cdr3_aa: CASSVERGYSGNTIYF
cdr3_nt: TGTGCCAGCAGCGTAGAACGGGGATACTCTGGAAACACCATATATTTT

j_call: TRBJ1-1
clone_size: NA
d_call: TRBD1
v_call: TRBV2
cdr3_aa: CASSSRGQGLEAFF
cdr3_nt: TGTGCCAGCAGTTCCCGAGGACAGGGATTAGAAGCTTTCTTT

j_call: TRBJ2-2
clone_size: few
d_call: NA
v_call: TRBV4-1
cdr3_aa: CASSRLDMGFSTGELFF
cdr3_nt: TGCGCCAGCAGCCGCCTGGACATGGGATTTAGCACCGGGGAGCTGTTTTTT

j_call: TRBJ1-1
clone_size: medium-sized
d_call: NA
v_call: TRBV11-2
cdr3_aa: CASSKRENTEAFF
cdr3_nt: TGTGCCAGCAGCAAGAGGGAGAACACTGAAGCTTTCTTT

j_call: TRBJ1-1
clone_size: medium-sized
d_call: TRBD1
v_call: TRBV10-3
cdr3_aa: CAIRDREGTEAFF
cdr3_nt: TGTGCCATCAGGGACAGGGAGGGCACTGAAGCTTTCTTT

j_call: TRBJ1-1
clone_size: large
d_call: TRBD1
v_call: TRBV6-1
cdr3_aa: CASRRGTAEAFF
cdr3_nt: TGTGCCAGCAGACGGGGGACAGCTGAAGCTTTCTTT

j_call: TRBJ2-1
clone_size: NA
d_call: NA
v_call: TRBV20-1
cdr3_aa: CSHQIGRGPWYEQFF
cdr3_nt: TGCAGTCATCAGATCGGACGAGGCCCCTGGTATGAGCAGTTCTTC

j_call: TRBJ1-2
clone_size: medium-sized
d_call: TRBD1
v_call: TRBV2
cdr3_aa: CASSPSTGARYGYTF
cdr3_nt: TGTGCCAGCAGTCCCTCGACAGGGGCTCGCTATGGCTACACCTTC

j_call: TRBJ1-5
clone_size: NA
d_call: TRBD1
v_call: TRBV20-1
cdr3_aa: CSAVDRGAYSNQPQHF
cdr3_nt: TGCAGTGCTGTGGACAGGGGGGCTTATAGCAATCAGCCCCAGCATTTT

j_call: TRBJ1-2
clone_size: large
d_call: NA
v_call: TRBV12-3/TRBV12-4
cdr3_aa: CASSFRGGNYGYTF
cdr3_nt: TGTGCCAGCAGTTTTAGGGGGGGGAACTATGGCTACACCTTC

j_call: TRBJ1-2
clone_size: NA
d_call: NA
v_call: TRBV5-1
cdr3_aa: CASSLVGDDGYTF
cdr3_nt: TGCGCCAGCAGCTTGGTGGGGGACGATGGCTACACCTTC

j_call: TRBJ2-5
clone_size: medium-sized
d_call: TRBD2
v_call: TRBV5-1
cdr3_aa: CASTGLAGPQETQYF
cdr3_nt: TGCGCCAGCACCGGACTAGCGGGCCCCCAAGAGACCCAGTACTTC

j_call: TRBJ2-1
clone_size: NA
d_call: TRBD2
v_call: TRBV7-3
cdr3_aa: CASSPTSVSYNEQFF
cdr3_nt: TGTGCCAGCAGCCCGACTAGCGTCTCCTACAATGAGCAGTTCTTC

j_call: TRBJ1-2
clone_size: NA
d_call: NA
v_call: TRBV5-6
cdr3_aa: CASSLGHGGYTF
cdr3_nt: TGTGCCAGCAGCTTAGGCCACGGGGGCTACACCTTC

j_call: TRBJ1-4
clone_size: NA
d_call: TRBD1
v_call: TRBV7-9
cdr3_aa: CASSSRGANEKLFF
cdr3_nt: TGTGCCAGCAGCTCCAGGGGGGCTAATGAAAAACTGTTTTTT

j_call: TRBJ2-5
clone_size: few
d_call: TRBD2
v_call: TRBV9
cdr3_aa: CASSVTSGGEVTQYF
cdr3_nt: TGTGCCAGCAGCGTAACTAGCGGGGGGGAAGTGACCCAGTACTTC

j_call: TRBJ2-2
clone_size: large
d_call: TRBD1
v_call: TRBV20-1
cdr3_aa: CSARGQGALTGELFF
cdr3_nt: TGCAGTGCCAGGGGACAGGGGGCACTCACCGGGGAGCTGTTTTTT

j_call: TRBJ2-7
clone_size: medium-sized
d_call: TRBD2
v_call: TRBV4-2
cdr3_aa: CASSRSSGGDYEQYF
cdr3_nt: TGTGCCAGCAGCCGGTCTAGCGGGGGGGACTACGAGCAGTACTTC

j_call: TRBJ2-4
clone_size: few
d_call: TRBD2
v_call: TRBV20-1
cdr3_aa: CSARLASAKNIQYF
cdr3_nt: TGCAGTGCTCGACTAGCCTCCGCCAAAAACATTCAGTACTTC

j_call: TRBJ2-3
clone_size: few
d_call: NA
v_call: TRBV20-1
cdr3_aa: CSARSMTRSSTDTQYF
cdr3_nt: TGCAGTGCTAGATCCATGACTAGGTCCAGCACAGATACGCAGTATTTT

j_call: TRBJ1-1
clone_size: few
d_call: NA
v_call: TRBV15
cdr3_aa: CATSRDPGLMAFF
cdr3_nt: TGTGCCACCAGCAGAGATCCGGGTCTGATGGCTTTCTTT

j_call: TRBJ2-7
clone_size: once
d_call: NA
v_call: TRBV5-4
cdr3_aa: CASSADSSSYEQYF
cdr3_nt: TGTGCCAGCAGCGCGGACTCGAGCTCCTACGAGCAGTACTTC

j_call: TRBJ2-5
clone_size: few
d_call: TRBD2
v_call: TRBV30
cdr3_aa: CAWSVVAGGTQYF
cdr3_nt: TGTGCCTGGAGTGTCGTAGCGGGGGGGACCCAGTACTTC

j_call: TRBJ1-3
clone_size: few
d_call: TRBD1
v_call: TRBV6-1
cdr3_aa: CASKQGAAGNTIYF
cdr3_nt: TGTGCCAGTAAACAGGGGGCGGCTGGAAACACCATATATTTT

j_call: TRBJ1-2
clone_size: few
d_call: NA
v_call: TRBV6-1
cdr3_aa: CASSLGRGLFNYGYTF
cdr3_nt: TGTGCCAGCAGCCTAGGACGGGGCCTATTTAACTATGGCTACACCTTC

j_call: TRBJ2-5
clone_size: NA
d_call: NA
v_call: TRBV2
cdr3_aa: CASSERETQYF
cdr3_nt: TGTGCCAGCAGTGAGAGGGAGACCCAGTACTTC

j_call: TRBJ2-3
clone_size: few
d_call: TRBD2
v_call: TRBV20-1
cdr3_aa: CSARNAGGPADTQYF
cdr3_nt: TGCAGTGCTAGAAACGCGGGGGGGCCAGCAGATACGCAGTATTTT

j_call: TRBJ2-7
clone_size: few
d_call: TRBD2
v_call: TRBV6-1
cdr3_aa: CASTRPTSGGYEQYF
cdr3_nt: TGTGCCAGCACCAGACCCACTAGCGGGGGGTACGAGCAGTACTTC

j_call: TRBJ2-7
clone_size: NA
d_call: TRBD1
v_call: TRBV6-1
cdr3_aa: CASRGTGGPYEQYF
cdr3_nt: TGTGCCAGCAGGGGGACAGGGGGACCTTACGAGCAGTACTTC

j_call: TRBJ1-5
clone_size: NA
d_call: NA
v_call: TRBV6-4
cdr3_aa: CASSQGSNQPQHF
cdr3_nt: TGTGCCAGCAGTCAGGGGAGTAATCAGCCCCAGCATTTT

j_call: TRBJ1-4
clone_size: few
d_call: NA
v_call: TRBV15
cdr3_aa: CATSLNPGQTEKLFF
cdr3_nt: TGTGCCACCAGCCTCAACCCCGGACAGACTGAAAAACTGTTTTTT

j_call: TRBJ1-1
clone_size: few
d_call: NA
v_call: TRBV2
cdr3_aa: CASSAARDTEAFF
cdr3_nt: TGTGCCAGCAGTGCAGCCAGGGACACTGAAGCTTTCTTT

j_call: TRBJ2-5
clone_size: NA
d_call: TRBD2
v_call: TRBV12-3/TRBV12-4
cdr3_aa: CASSFGTSEQETQYF
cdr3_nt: TGTGCCAGCAGTTTCGGGACTAGCGAGCAAGAGACCCAGTACTTC